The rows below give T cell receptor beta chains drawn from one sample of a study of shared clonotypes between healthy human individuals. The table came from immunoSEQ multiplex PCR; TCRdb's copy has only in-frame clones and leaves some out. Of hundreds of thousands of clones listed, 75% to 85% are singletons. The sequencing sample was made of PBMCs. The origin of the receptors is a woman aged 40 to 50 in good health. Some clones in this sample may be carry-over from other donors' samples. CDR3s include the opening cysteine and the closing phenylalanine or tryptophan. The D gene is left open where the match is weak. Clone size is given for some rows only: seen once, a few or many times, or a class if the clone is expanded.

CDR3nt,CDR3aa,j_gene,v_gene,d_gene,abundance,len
TGCAGCGTTGTAACGGACAGGGGGTTCTACGAGCAGTACTTC,CSVVTDRGFYEQYF,TRBJ2-7,TRBV29-1,TRBD1,few,14
TGTGCCAGCAGTGAAGTGGGCGGGGGAAGCTCCTACAATGAGCAGTTCTTC,CASSEVGGGSSYNEQFF,TRBJ2-1,TRBV6-1,TRBD2,NA,17
TGTGCCACCCACCAAGGAATACAGGGGGGTGGAAACACCATATATTTT,CATHQGIQGGGNTIYF,TRBJ1-3,TRBV5-4,TRBD1,NA,16
TGCGCCAGCAGCTTGGGGACGCGGGAGGGCCCTTACAATGAGCAGTTCTTC,CASSLGTREGPYNEQFF,TRBJ2-1,TRBV5-1,TRBD2,NA,17
TGTGCCAGCAGCTCGGGACTAGCGGGAGGCCATGAGCAGTTCTTC,CASSSGLAGGHEQFF,TRBJ2-1,TRBV7-3,TRBD2,NA,15
TGTGCCAGCAGCTCTACTCGCGGACAGGGAAGCTACGAGCAGTACTTC,CASSSTRGQGSYEQYF,TRBJ2-7,TRBV5-5,TRBD1,NA,16
TGTGCCAGCGAGGTATCTGGGGCCAACGTCCTGACTTTC,CASEVSGANVLTF,TRBJ2-6,TRBV19,NA,NA,13
TGTGCCAGCAGCTTAGATCCGGCCAGGTCCTACGAGCAGTACTTC,CASSLDPARSYEQYF,TRBJ2-7,TRBV11-2,NA,NA,15
TGTGCCAGTAGTATCGGGGGTGCTTACACCGGGGAGCTGTTTTTT,CASSIGGAYTGELFF,TRBJ2-2,TRBV19,NA,few,15
TGTGCCAGCAGTGAAGAAAGCGGACCATTGAAGCAGTACTTC,CASSEESGPLKQYF,TRBJ2-7,TRBV6-1,NA,NA,14
TGTGCCAGCAGCCCCGTATTGACCGGGAGAAGCTCCTACAATGAGCAGTTCTTC,CASSPVLTGRSSYNEQFF,TRBJ2-1,TRBV7-2,NA,once,18
TGTGCCAGCAGCTCGGCGCAACTAGCGGGGGATACGCAGTATTTT,CASSSAQLAGDTQYF,TRBJ2-3,TRBV5-4,TRBD2,NA,15
TGTGCCAGCAGTTCCCGACTAGCGGGAGGGGCGGACGCGGAGACCCAGTACTTC,CASSSRLAGGADAETQYF,TRBJ2-5,TRBV7-7,TRBD2,NA,18
TGCAGCGTTGAACTATTAGCCCCGCTATCGAATTCACCCCTCCACTTT,CSVELLAPLSNSPLHF,TRBJ1-6,TRBV29-1,NA,NA,16
TGTGCCAGTAGTCCCCTGACAGGGGCTGGCGAGCAGTACTTC,CASSPLTGAGEQYF,TRBJ2-7,TRBV19,TRBD1,NA,14
TGTGCCAGCAGGCGGACTAGCGGAGGGCAGGCAGATACGCAGTATTTT,CASRRTSGGQADTQYF,TRBJ2-3,TRBV28,TRBD2,NA,16
TGTGCCAGCAGTGAACGGGTAGTAGGGAAGGTCACCCAGTACTTC,CASSERVVGKVTQYF,TRBJ2-5,TRBV2,NA,many,15
TGCGCCAGCAGCCAGGTGGAGTCGGGCAATGAGCAGTTCTTC,CASSQVESGNEQFF,TRBJ2-1,TRBV4-1,NA,NA,14
TGTGCCAGCAGACCGACGGAGGACTACGAGCAGTACTTC,CASRPTEDYEQYF,TRBJ2-7,TRBV7-8,NA,NA,13
TGTGCCAGCAGTGACTCCGACGGGCCCGGGGAGCTGTTTTTT,CASSDSDGPGELFF,TRBJ2-2,TRBV6-4,NA,few,14
TGTGCCAGTTCGGACAGGAGCGGTGGCTACACCTTC,CASSDRSGGYTF,TRBJ1-2,TRBV5-4,TRBD1,NA,12
TGCGCCAGCAGCCAAATAAGGAATAGCGGGAGGGCCTACGAGCAGTACTTC,CASSQIRNSGRAYEQYF,TRBJ2-7,TRBV4-1,TRBD2,NA,17
TGTGCCAGCAGATTTAGCGGGAGCGGGGACGAGCAGTACTTC,CASRFSGSGDEQYF,TRBJ2-7,TRBV11-1,TRBD2,NA,14
TGCAGTGCTAGCCAGAACACTGAAGCTTTCTTT,CSASQNTEAFF,TRBJ1-1,TRBV20-1,NA,NA,11
TGTGCCAGCAGACCTACCGGGTCTGATTACTACGAGCAGTACTTC,CASRPTGSDYYEQYF,TRBJ2-7,TRBV5-4,NA,once,15
TGTGCCACCAGCAGAGAAGGGGGCGAGCACACTGAAGCTTTCTTT,CATSREGGEHTEAFF,TRBJ1-1,TRBV15,TRBD1,NA,15
TGCGCCAGCAGCCCGGGACAGGACCATCAGCCCCAGCATTTT,CASSPGQDHQPQHF,TRBJ1-5,TRBV5-1,TRBD1,NA,14
TGTGCCGCGTCGGGGCTAGCGGGAGGGCCCGGGGGCACAGATACGCAGTATTTT,CAASGLAGGPGGTDTQYF,TRBJ2-3,TRBV10-3,TRBD2,NA,18
TGCGCCAGCAGCCAAGGCCCGGGACAGGGACGGAATGAGCAGTTCTTC,CASSQGPGQGRNEQFF,TRBJ2-1,TRBV4-3,TRBD1,once,16
TGTGCCAGCACGGGTCCGGGGAACACTGAAGCTTTCTTT,CASTGPGNTEAFF,TRBJ1-1,TRBV9,NA,NA,13
TGCGCCAGCAGCTTGTCTAGACCCCAAACCTATGGCTACACCTTC,CASSLSRPQTYGYTF,TRBJ1-2,TRBV5-1,NA,NA,15
TGTGCCAGCACCACCGCGCTCACCGGGGAGCTGTTTTTT,CASTTALTGELFF,TRBJ2-2,TRBV28,NA,NA,13
TGTGCTAGTGGTTTGGTACGATTCCAGGGGGAGACCTACGAGCAGTACTTC,CASGLVRFQGETYEQYF,TRBJ2-7,TRBV12-5,TRBD1,NA,17
TGTGCCAGCAGTGGTTTGCGAATATCTAGCACAGATACGCAGTATTTT,CASSGLRISSTDTQYF,TRBJ2-3,TRBV2,NA,NA,16
TGTGCCAGCAGCCCCCGACAGGGCGGCTATGGCTACACCTTC,CASSPRQGGYGYTF,TRBJ1-2,TRBV7-9,TRBD1,NA,14
TGTGCCAGCAGCGCCCCCCAGGGGACCTACAATGAGCAGTTCTTC,CASSAPQGTYNEQFF,TRBJ2-1,TRBV7-9,NA,NA,15
TGTGCCAGCCAGGCTTACTATGGCTACACCTTC,CASQAYYGYTF,TRBJ1-2,TRBV28,NA,NA,11
TGTGCCAGTCTCGGACCGCCGTATTACAATGAGCAGTTCTTC,CASLGPPYYNEQFF,TRBJ2-1,TRBV27,NA,NA,14
TGTGCCAGCAGTCCCACCGGGAACTCCTACGAGCAGTACTTC,CASSPTGNSYEQYF,TRBJ2-7,TRBV25-1,NA,once,14
TGTGCCAGCAGTCCCGGGAAAAATTCCTACAATGAGCAGTTCTTC,CASSPGKNSYNEQFF,TRBJ2-1,TRBV2,NA,NA,15
TGCGCCAGCAGGGGGGCGAGACAGGGCCGCTCTGGAAACACCATATATTTT,CASRGARQGRSGNTIYF,TRBJ1-3,TRBV5-1,TRBD1,NA,17